The 30 T cell receptor beta chains in this list originate from one sample, sequenced in a study of cytomegalovirus exposure and HLA in healthy donors. It was with 60 Vbeta and 13 Jbeta primers that the PCR ran. The data were produced by immunoSEQ multiplex PCR, yet TCRdb's version contains in-frame clones alone and is incomplete. The sample includes roughly 120,000 clones. The sequenced sample was PBMCs. Every receptor here comes from a man between 18 and 29 years old in good health and CMV-seronegative.

V and J are TRBV5-4 and TRBJ1-1; D not certain. Germline-derived CDR1 and CDR2 are SGHNT and YYREEE (reference sequence). The CDR3 contains 14 residues. Trimming cost V 6 bases and J 1 base, with 13 bases left between them. The CDR3 region is CASTFMGANTEAFF. The CDR3 nucleotides are TGTGCCAGCACCTTTATGGGAGCGAACACTGAAGCTTTCTTT.

The chain recombines TRBV7-9 with TRBJ2-7; D not certain. The CDR3 spans 15 residues. The germline CDR1 and CDR2 sequences are SEHNR and FQNEAQ (reference sequence). V gave up 3 bases and J gave up 0 bases, with 12 bases separating them. CDR3 sequence (DNA): TGTGCCAGCAGCTTTGCTACCCCGAGCTCCTACGAGCAGTACTTC. This sequence encodes CASSFATPSSYEQYF.

This chain links TRBV11-3 with TRBJ2-3, with 11 bases aligning to TRBD2. CDR1 and CDR2 (germline): SGHNT, YENEEA. The V segment lost 1 base and the J segment 2 bases; nucleotides outside the gene matches: 5. The CDR3 consists of 17 residues. The CDR3 protein is CASSLGSTSGNTDTQYF. In nucleotides, the CDR3 is TGTGCCAGCAGCTTAGGATCGACTAGCGGGAACACAGATACGCAGTATTTT.

The V call is TRBV7-2, the J call TRBJ2-7, with 11 bases lining up with TRBD2. The CDR3 contains 15 residues. With V trimmed by 5 bases and J by 2 bases, 5 bases remained unmatched. From germline, CDR1 is SGHTA and CDR2 FQGNSA. The CDR3 DNA reads TGTGCCAGCAGCGTCGGGACTAGCGGTGCCTACGAGCAGTACTTC. It encodes CASSVGTSGAYEQYF.

V usage is TRBV29-1 and J usage is TRBJ2-1; 9 bases are a match to TRBD1. The CDR3 extends over 14 amino acids. CDR1 and CDR2 from the germline V gene are SQVTM and ANQGSEA. The V gene end was trimmed by 7 bases and the J gene end by 5 bases; junction bases not matched to a gene: 9. CDR3 region: CSAEQGARNNEQFF. As DNA, the CDR3 is TGCAGCGCCGAACAGGGGGCGAGGAACAATGAGCAGTTCTTC.

The chain links TRBV2 to TRBJ1-5; 10 bases are shared with TRBD1. Trimming cost V 4 bases and J 4 bases; bases outside gene matches: 4. The CDR3 has 15 residues. Germline V gene lookup returns CDR1 SNHLY and CDR2 FYNNEI. CDR3 coding DNA: TGTGCCAGCAGTGGGACAGGGGGTGCAAATCAGCCCCAGCATTTT. The encoded protein is CASSGTGGANQPQHF.

This chain links TRBV7-9 with TRBJ2-4; tentative D call: TRBD2 (7 bases). The length of the CDR3 is 17 residues. Germline CDR1 reads SEHNR; CDR2 reads FQNEAQ (reference sequence). Trimming pared 1 base from V and 8 bases from J, leaving 21 bases between. CDR3 sequence reads: CASSLGTGGQSEHIQYF. In nucleotides, the CDR3 is TGTGCCAGCAGCTTAGGCACGGGGGGACAAAGCGAACACATTCAGTACTTC.

The chain joins TRBV29-1 to TRBJ1-5, with 8 nucleotides matching TRBD1. CDR1 and CDR2 (germline): SQVTM, ANQGSEA. V was pared by 3 bases and J by 16 bases, with 8 bases of the junction left unmatched. This CDR3 is 11 amino acids long. The CDR3 protein is CSVEEATGVHF. In DNA form, the CDR3 reads TGCAGCGTTGAGGAGGCGACAGGGGTACATTTT.

The rearrangement joins TRBV6-5 to TRBJ2-7, with a weak D call TRBD2 (6 bases). V dropped 6 bases and J dropped 7 bases, with 10 bases sitting between them. From germline, CDR1 is MNHEY and CDR2 SVGAGI. This CDR3 has 11 amino acids. CDR3 in amino acids: CASREGREQYF. The CDR3 DNA reads as TGTGCCAGCAGGGAGGGGAGAGAGCAGTACTTC.

This rearrangement joins TRBV6-5 to TRBJ2-5; possibly TRBD1 for D (6 bases). The CDR3 consists of 14 residues. The V end was cut by 7 bases, the J end by 4 bases, with 16 bases between. The germline V gene has CDR1 MNHEY and CDR2 SVGAGI. CDR3 loop: CASNAQGSRETQYF. The CDR3 nucleotides read TGTGCCAGCAATGCACAGGGTTCTAGAGAGACCCAGTACTTC.

This chain connects TRBV7-8 to TRBJ1-5; 8 nucleotides line up with TRBD1. The CDR3 runs 19 residues. V lost 1 base and J lost 1; bases outside the gene matches: 12. CDR1 SGHVS and CDR2 FQNEAQ come from the germline V gene. CDR3 coding DNA: TGTGCCAGCAGCTTAGAGGGGGGGGCAGGGGGCGGGAGCAATCAGCCCCAGCATTTT. Amino acids: CASSLEGGAGGGSNQPQHF.

V and J are TRBV5-1 and TRBJ2-5, with D maybe TRBD2 (7 bases). This CDR3 contains 16 residues. V lost 2 bases to trimming and J lost 5 bases, with 19 bases between them. The germline V gene encodes CDR1 SGHRS and CDR2 YFSETQ. The CDR3, as DNA: TGCGCCAGCAGCTTAAAAGGGGGGGCTACGGGGGAGACCCAGTACTTC. This gives the protein CASSLKGGATGETQYF.

This sequence joins TRBV30 and TRBJ1-1; 10 positions match TRBD1. The CDR3 length is 14 residues. J was trimmed by 7 bases and V by 3 bases; bases with no gene match: 8. Germline CDR1 and CDR2: GTSNPN and SVGIG (reference sequence). In DNA form, the CDR3 reads TGTGCCTGGAGAGAGACAGGGGGCTACGATGAAGCTTTCTTT. Encoded protein: CAWRETGGYDEAFF. Supplemented by reference TRBV30 and TRBJ1-1, the full variable domain reads SQTIHQWPATLVQPVGSPLSLECTVEGTSNPNLYWYRQAAGRGLQLLFYSVGIGQISSEVPQNLSASRPQDRQFILSSKKLLLSDSGFYLCAWRETGGYDEAFFGQGTRLTVV.

This chain uses TRBV28 with TRBJ1-3; no definite D call. This CDR3 has 15 residues. V shed 4 bases and J shed 8 bases, with 18 bases lying between them. Looked up from germline, CDR1 is MDHEN and CDR2 is SYDVKM. The CDR3 nucleotides read TGTGCCAGCAGTTCCCCGGGGTTAGGTGTTGACACCATATATTTT. Translated: CASSSPGLGVDTIYF.

The V call is TRBV11-2, the J call TRBJ2-1; D may be TRBD2 (5 bases). Looked up from germline, CDR1 is SGHAT and CDR2 is FQNNGV. Trimming pared 1 base from V and 0 bases from J, leaving 10 bases between. CDR3 length: 16 amino acids. The CDR3 DNA is TGTGCCAGCAGCTTAGGGTCGGCGGGCTCCTACAATGAGCAGTTCTTC. This translates into CASSLGSAGSYNEQFF.

The chain links TRBV27 to TRBJ1-1; D unresolved. V dropped 4 bases and J dropped 10 bases, with 16 bases sitting between them. This CDR3 has 13 amino acids. The V gene's germline CDR1 is MNHEY and CDR2 SMNVEV (reference sequence). The CDR3: CASSYTERRIAFF. The CDR3 nucleotides read TGTGCCAGCAGTTACACAGAACGCCGGATAGCTTTCTTT.

Points on this clone: The sample has other DNA sequences that encode this CDR3 too. The V and J genes are TRBV28 and TRBJ1-2; maybe TRBD1 (6 bases). V was clipped by 2 bases and J by 5 bases, with 9 bases between them. Germline V gene lookup returns CDR1 MDHEN and CDR2 SYDVKM. The length of the CDR3 is 13 residues. CDR3 nucleotide sequence: TGTGCCAGCAGTTTAGGACAGTTTTATGGCTACACCTTC. Its protein product is CASSLGQFYGYTF.

The chain has TRBV28 and TRBJ2-5, with D possibly matching TRBD2 (6 bases). CDR3 size: 12 residues. Germline CDR1 MDHEN, CDR2 SYDVKM. Trimming stripped 10 bases from V and 2 bases from J, with 11 bases between. The CDR3 is CATAGGQETQYF. The DNA of the CDR3 is TGTGCCACCGCCGGGGGTCAAGAGACCCAGTACTTC.

The chain has TRBV25-1 and TRBJ1-4; D not resolved. The germline gives CDR1 MGHDK, CDR2 SYGVNS. V dropped 11 bases and J dropped 8 bases, with 24 bases sitting between them. There are 15 residues in the CDR3. The CDR3 loop reads CAQRKVLLIYEKLFF. CDR3 coding DNA: TGTGCCCAGAGGAAGGTCCTGTTAATTTACGAAAAACTGTTTTTT.

The chain recombines TRBV7-9 with TRBJ1-3, with D perhaps TRBD1 (5 bases). Germline CDR1 and CDR2: SEHNR and FQNEAQ (reference sequence). V was clipped by 4 bases and J by 2 bases, with 9 bases between them. This CDR3 is 14 amino acids long. CDR3 DNA: TGTGCCAGCAGCTGGGAAGGGGCTGGAAACACCATATATTTT. The encoded protein is CASSWEGAGNTIYF.

V and J are TRBV30 and TRBJ2-7; tentatively, D is TRBD1 (6 bases). Germline V lookup: CDR1 GTSNPN, CDR2 SVGIG (reference sequence). The CDR3 runs 14 residues. Trimming took 2 bases from V and 2 from J, leaving 13 bases between them. CDR3 loop: CAWSQDSRAYEQYF. The DNA of the CDR3 is TGTGCCTGGAGTCAGGACAGTAGAGCCTACGAGCAGTACTTC.

The chain recombines TRBV5-1 with TRBJ2-2, with a tentative D call TRBD1 (6 bases). The V and J ends lost 1 base and 0 bases respectively, with 10 bases between them. Germline V gives CDR1 SGHRS, CDR2 YFSETQ. The CDR3 runs 16 residues. CDR3 nucleotides: TGCGCCAGCAGCTTGTATGGGGGCGCGAACACCGGGGAGCTGTTTTTT. Translated: CASSLYGGANTGELFF. The full variable domain, completed using reference TRBV5-1 and TRBJ2-2, is KAGVTQTPRYLIKTRGQQVTLSCSPISGHRSVSWYQQTPGQGLQFLFEYFSETQRNKGNFPGRFSGRQFSNSRSEMNVSTLELGDSALYLCASSLYGGANTGELFFGEGSRLTVL.

The chain couples TRBV5-4 to TRBJ2-1, with 12 bases matching TRBD2. In germline, CDR1 is SGHNT, CDR2 YYREEE (reference sequence). The CDR3 loop spans 14 amino acids. Trimming at V came to 4 bases and at J to 7 bases, leaving 3 bases not matched to a gene. The CDR3 DNA reads TGTGCCAGCAGCCTCGGACTAGCGGGAAATGAGCAGTTCTTC. Its protein is CASSLGLAGNEQFF.

The chain links TRBV7-9 to TRBJ2-6, with 8 bases lining up with TRBD2. The CDR3 covers 14 residues. The trim removed 8 bases at V and 1 base at J, leaving 1 base unmatched. CDR1 is SEHNR and CDR2 is FQNEAQ in the germline V gene (reference sequence). The CDR3 spells CASRGGSGANVLTF. CDR3 DNA: TGTGCCAGCCGGGGGGGGTCTGGGGCCAACGTCCTGACTTTC. The variable domain in full, completed from reference TRBV7-9 and TRBJ2-6, reads DTGVSQNPRHKITKRGQNVTFRCDPISEHNRLYWYRQTLGQGPEFLTYFQNEAQLEKSRLLSDRFSAERPKGSFSTLEIQRTEQGDSAMYLCASRGGSGANVLTFGAGSRLTVL.

V is TRBV6-6 and J is TRBJ1-2; D may be TRBD1 (5 bases). Germline-derived CDR1 and CDR2 are MNHNY and SVGAGI (reference sequence). Trimming removed 6 bases at V and 5 bases at J, with 13 bases between. The CDR3 spans 13 residues. CDR3 in DNA: TGTGCCAGCAGCCCCGCCGGGACTTATGGCTACACCTTC. Residues: CASSPAGTYGYTF.

The V and J genes are TRBV11-3 and TRBJ2-3; TRBD1 agrees at 10 bases. V lost 5 bases, J lost 4 bases, and 9 bases stayed unmatched. The CDR3 contains 16 residues. CDR1 and CDR2 (germline): SGHNT, YENEEA. The CDR3 spells CASSTGTGVFADTQYF. The CDR3 region has the DNA TGTGCCAGCAGCACCGGGACAGGGGTGTTTGCAGATACGCAGTATTTT. Supplemented by reference TRBV11-3 and TRBJ2-3, the full variable domain reads EAGVVQSPRYKIIEKKQPVAFWCNPISGHNTLYWYLQNLGQGPELLIRYENEEAVDDSQLPKDRFSAERLKGVDSTLKIQPAELGDSAVYLCASSTGTGVFADTQYFGPGTRLTVL.

This rearrangement joins TRBV11-2 to TRBJ1-1, with D uncertain. Trimming pared 1 base from V and 7 bases from J, leaving 10 bases between. Per the germline V gene, CDR1 is SGHAT and CDR2 is FQNNGV. The CDR3 totals 13 residues. CDR3 bases: TGTGCCAGCAGCTTAGTACGGGGTGGTGAAGCTTTCTTT. This sequence encodes CASSLVRGGEAFF.

V and J are TRBV7-6 and TRBJ2-1; D gene uncertain. V lost 4 bases to trimming and J lost 7 bases, with 5 bases between them. Germline V gene sequence: CDR1 SGHVS, CDR2 FNYEAQ. The CDR3 contains 11 residues. The CDR3 region has the DNA TGTGCCAGCAGCTCTAGTAATGAGCAGTTCTTC. This encodes CASSSSNEQFF.

The chain has TRBV6-4 and TRBJ2-2, with D possibly TRBD1 on 5 matching bases. Trimming took 0 bases from V and 3 from J, leaving 5 bases between them. CDR3 length: 14 amino acids. Germline loops: CDR1 MRHNA, CDR2 SNTAGT. In DNA, the CDR3 is TGTGCCAGCAGTGACTCACAGGACACCGGGGAGCTGTTTTTT. Protein product: CASSDSQDTGELFF.

The gene calls are TRBV6-6 and TRBJ2-5; 7 nucleotides match TRBD1. The assigned J gene may be wrong: the sequence end matches TRBJ2-7 better. Germline lookup yields CDR1 MNHNY and CDR2 SVGAGI (reference sequence). The CDR3 spans 13 residues. The CDR3 spells CASRVGQAYEQYF. The CDR3 DNA reads TGTGCCAGCAGGGTAGGACAGGCCTACGAGCAGTACTTC.